This T cell receptor beta chain was recovered during a study of T cell changes during pregnancy in multiple sclerosis. The CDR3 length is 16 residues. In germline, CDR1 is MNHNY, CDR2 SVGAGI (reference sequence). The V gene end was trimmed by 5 bases and the J gene end by 1 base; junction bases not matched to a gene: 8. The method was immunoSEQ multiplex PCR; TCRdb's version includes in-frame clones alone and lacks a portion of them. This table has some 41,000 clones, approximately 90% appearing once. Sequenced material: CD4+ T cells from peripheral blood mononuclear cells, taken after pregnancy. The rearrangement joins TRBV6-6 to TRBJ1-1, with TRBD1 matching 9 bases. This TCR was sampled from a female donor with multiple sclerosis, enrolled in a pregnancy study. The CDR3 sequence is CASSPDRGMTNTEAFF. The CDR3 region has the DNA TGTGCCAGCAGTCCGGACAGGGGAATGACGAACACTGAAGCTTTCTTT.